This T cell receptor (beta chain) was observed in a study of blood T cell repertoires in COVID-19. Looking at the study overall: The origin of the acute and convalescent COVID-19 samples was the United States, Italy and Spain. T cells, B-cell-depleted T cells, or PBMCs provided the cDNA or gDNA that served as material.

The CDR3 has 14 residues. Germline V gene sequence: CDR1 MDHEN, CDR2 SYDVKM. Trimming cost V 2 bases and J 4 bases; bases outside gene matches: 4. Original handling: Amplifying reference gene primers gave estimates of nucleated cell counts. Sequencing was performed with immunoSEQ multiplex PCR; in TCRdb, only in-frame clones are kept and a portion is missing. Clonal size and the V and J genes are those of that table, whereas D and trimming came from the DNA. The sample carries 55,000 to 75,000 clones, more than 85% recorded once. The chain is built from TRBV28 and TRBJ2-7, with 8 bases that match TRBD2. The sequenced sample was peripheral blood. This TCR derives from a human donor with active COVID-19. The donor label of this sample is uncertain. The CDR3 bases are TGTGCCAGCAGTTTAGAAGCGGGAGTTTACGAGCAGTACTTC. Protein: CASSLEAGVYEQYF.